Each of the 14 T cell receptor beta chains below was sequenced from the same sample in a study of blood T cell repertoires in COVID-19. Sequencing used immunoSEQ multiplex PCR; TCRdb keeps in-frame clones, though not all of them. The data contain roughly 290,000 clones, 75% to 90% of them singletons. The specimen sequenced was peripheral blood. These receptors were collected from a man aged 30 to 39 with acute or convalescent COVID-19.

This rearrangement joins TRBV5-4 to TRBJ1-1; the D is unclear. The CDR3 extends over 13 amino acids. CDR1 is SGHNT and CDR2 is YYREEE in the germline V gene (reference sequence). V was shortened by 4 bases and J by 4 bases, with 11 bases between the two germline ends. The DNA for the CDR3 is TGTGCCAGCAGCCTTAGGCGGGGCACTGAAGCTTTCTTT. This gives the protein CASSLRRGTEAFF.

The chain links TRBV28 to TRBJ1-2, with D unclear. CDR3 length: 11 residues. Trimming took off 3 bases at V and 8 bases at J, with 7 bases between the two ends. Germline V gene data show CDR1 as MDHEN and CDR2 as SYDVKM. CDR3 residues: CASSFFQGYTF. CDR3 coding DNA: TGTGCCAGCAGTTTTTTCCAGGGCTACACCTTC.

The chain employs TRBV28 and TRBJ2-5, with 12 positions matching TRBD2. The CDR3 loop spans 18 amino acids. V shed 6 bases, J shed 2 bases, and the junction held 13 bases outside the gene matches. Germline V gene sequence: CDR1 MDHEN, CDR2 SYDVKM. The CDR3 sequence: CASSTSGGIPITQETQYF. The CDR3 coding sequence is TGTGCCAGCAGCACTAGCGGGGGGATACCGATTACTCAAGAGACCCAGTACTTC.

In its sample, this clone was seen once. The chain has TRBV20-1 and TRBJ2-5; the D gene is possibly TRBD2 (6 bases). The V gene lost 3 bases and the J gene lost 4 bases, with 6 bases spanning the gap. Germline V gene data show CDR1 as DFQATT and CDR2 as SNEGSKA (reference sequence). The CDR3 runs to 11 residues. CDR3 residues: CSASGRETQYF. The DNA of the CDR3 is TGCAGTGCTAGCGGGAGAGAGACCCAGTACTTC.

The DNA for the CDR3 is TGTGCCCACAAAAGCCCAGGGGCAAGTCAGCCCCAGCATTTT. Protein sequence: CAHKSPGASQPQHF. This chain links TRBV6-5 with TRBJ1-5, with D tentatively TRBD1 (6 bases). The V end lost 11 bases, the J end lost 6 bases, and 20 bases lay between the germline ends. The CDR3 has 14 amino acids. The V gene's germline CDR1 is MNHEY and CDR2 SVGAGI.

The genes are TRBV29-1 and TRBJ2-7, with 8 nucleotides matching TRBD1. Germline-derived CDR1 and CDR2 are SQVTM and ANQGSEA. V lost 4 bases and J lost 3; bases outside the gene matches: 2. CDR3 length: 12 amino acids. CDR3 nucleotides: TGCAGCGTTGGAGGACAGGGCTACGAGCAGTACTTC. Translation: CSVGGQGYEQYF.

V gene TRBV27 combines with J gene TRBJ2-3; 10 positions match TRBD1. This CDR3 contains 14 residues. The germline CDR1 and CDR2 sequences are MNHEY and SMNVEV (reference sequence). The trim removed 6 bases at V and 5 bases at J, leaving 5 bases unmatched. This CDR3 reads CASRRQGAVDTQYF. CDR3 sequence (DNA): TGTGCCAGCAGAAGACAGGGGGCGGTAGATACGCAGTATTTT.

V is TRBV6-4 and J is TRBJ2-7, with D unresolved. CDR3 size: 12 residues. V gave up 5 bases and J gave up 4 bases, with 9 bases separating them. From germline, CDR1 is MRHNA and CDR2 SNTAGT. The CDR3 DNA sequence: TGTGCCAGCAGTTTCCCCTCTTACGAGCAGTACTTC. Translated, it gives CASSFPSYEQYF.

This clone was detected only once. This sequence joins TRBV5-1 and TRBJ2-3, with 8 positions matching TRBD2. The CDR3 extends over 15 amino acids. CDR1 and CDR2 from the germline V gene are SGHRS and YFSETQ. The junction had 2 bases not matched to a gene; V was cut back by 2 bases and J by 0 bases. CDR3 in amino acids: CASSFSGTSTDTQYF. For the CDR3, the DNA is TGCGCCAGCAGCTTTAGCGGGACTAGCACAGATACGCAGTATTTT.

V usage is TRBV6-6 and J usage is TRBJ2-7; D unclear. There are 12 residues in the CDR3. Trimming took 0 bases from V and 4 from J, leaving 4 bases between them. CDR1 is MNHNY and CDR2 is SVGAGI in the germline V gene (reference sequence). CDR3 in amino acids: CASSYSPYEQYF. The CDR3 DNA is TGTGCCAGCAGTTACTCCCCATACGAGCAGTACTTC.

This chain connects TRBV5-4 to TRBJ1-4; 10 bases map to TRBD1. The V and J ends lost 4 bases and 8 bases, in that order; junction bases with no gene match: 5. The CDR3 loop spans 14 amino acids. In germline, CDR1 is SGHNT, CDR2 YYREEE (reference sequence). The CDR3 spells CASSPGQGDEKLFF. Written as DNA, the CDR3 is TGTGCCAGCAGCCCCGGACAGGGGGACGAAAAACTGTTTTTT.

The rearrangement uses TRBV12-5 and TRBJ1-3, with TRBD1 identical over 7 bases. Trimming took 8 bases from V and 3 from J; bases not matched to a gene: 7. CDR1 is LGHNT, CDR2 FRNRAP, per germline. The length of the CDR3 is 14 residues. The CDR3 spells CASLRQGSGNTIYF. CDR3 nucleotides: TGTGCTAGTCTCCGACAGGGCAGTGGAAACACCATATATTTT.

This clone showed up just a few times. This chain joins TRBV10-2 and TRBJ1-1; D is undetermined. Trimming cost V 3 bases and J 7 bases, with 6 bases left between them. The CDR3 contains 11 residues. Looked up from germline, CDR1 is WSHSY and CDR2 is SAAADI. The CDR3 protein is CASSDLYEAFF. The CDR3 DNA is TGCGCCAGCAGTGATTTATATGAAGCTTTCTTT.

This sequence joins TRBV15 and TRBJ2-3; TRBD2 matches at 9 bases. The length of the CDR3 is 17 residues. J was trimmed by 3 bases and V by 4 bases; bases with no gene match: 11. Germline values: CDR1 LNHNV, CDR2 YYDKDF (reference sequence). CDR3 sequence (DNA): TGTGCCACCAGCAACCTTATACCAAGCGGGAGGACAGATACGCAGTATTTT. Protein sequence: CATSNLIPSGRTDTQYF.